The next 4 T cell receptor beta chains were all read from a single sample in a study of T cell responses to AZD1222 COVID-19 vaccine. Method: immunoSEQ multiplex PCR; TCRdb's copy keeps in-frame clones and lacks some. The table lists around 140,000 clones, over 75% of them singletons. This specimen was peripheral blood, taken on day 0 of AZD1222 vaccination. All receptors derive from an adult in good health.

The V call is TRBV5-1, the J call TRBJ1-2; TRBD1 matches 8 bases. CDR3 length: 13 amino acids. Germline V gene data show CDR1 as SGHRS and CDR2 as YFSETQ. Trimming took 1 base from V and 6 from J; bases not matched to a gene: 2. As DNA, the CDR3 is TGCGCCAGCAGCTTGAACAGGGGGGATGGCTACACCTTC. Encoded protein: CASSLNRGDGYTF.

As DNA, the CDR3 is TGTGCCAGCAGTCTAATTCAAACAGGGGGGCAGGGAGCTTTCTTT. Translation: CASSLIQTGGQGAFF. The chain joins TRBV28 to TRBJ1-1, with 8 bases aligning to TRBD1. V trimming: 5 bases; J trimming: 10 bases; junction bases outside the gene matches: 15. Germline values: CDR1 MDHEN, CDR2 SYDVKM. The length of the CDR3 is 15 residues. Complete variable domain (other parts from reference TRBV28 and TRBJ1-1): DVKVTQSSRYLVKRTGEKVFLECVQDMDHENMFWYRQDPGLGLRLIYFSYDVKMKEKGDIPEGYSVSREKKERFSLILESASTNQTSMYLCASSLIQTGGQGAFFGQGTRLTVV.

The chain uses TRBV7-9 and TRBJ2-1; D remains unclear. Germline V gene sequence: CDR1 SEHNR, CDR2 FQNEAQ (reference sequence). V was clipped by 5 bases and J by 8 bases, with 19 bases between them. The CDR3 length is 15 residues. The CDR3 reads CASSPEYKPSDEQFF. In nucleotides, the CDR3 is TGTGCCAGCAGCCCAGAATACAAACCCTCCGATGAGCAGTTCTTC.

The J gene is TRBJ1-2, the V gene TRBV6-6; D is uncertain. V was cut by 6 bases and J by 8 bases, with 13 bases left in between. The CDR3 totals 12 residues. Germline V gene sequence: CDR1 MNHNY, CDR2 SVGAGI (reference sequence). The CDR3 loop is CASRPEAGGYTF. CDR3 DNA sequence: TGTGCCAGCAGACCGGAAGCCGGGGGCTACACCTTC.